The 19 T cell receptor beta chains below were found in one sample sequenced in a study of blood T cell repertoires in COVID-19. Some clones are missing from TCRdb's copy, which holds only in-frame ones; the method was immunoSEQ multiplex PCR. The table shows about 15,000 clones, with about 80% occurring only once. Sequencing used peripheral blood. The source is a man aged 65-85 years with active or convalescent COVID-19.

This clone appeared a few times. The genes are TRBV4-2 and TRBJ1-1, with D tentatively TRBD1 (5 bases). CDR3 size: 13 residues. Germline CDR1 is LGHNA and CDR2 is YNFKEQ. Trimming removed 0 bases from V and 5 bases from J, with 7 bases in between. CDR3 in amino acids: CASSQDTGTEAFF. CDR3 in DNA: TGTGCCAGCAGCCAAGATACAGGAACTGAAGCTTTCTTT.

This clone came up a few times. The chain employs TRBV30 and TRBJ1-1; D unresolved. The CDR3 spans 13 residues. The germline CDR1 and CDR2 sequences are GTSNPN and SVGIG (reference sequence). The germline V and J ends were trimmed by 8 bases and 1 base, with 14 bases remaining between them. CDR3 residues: CAAEREWNTEAFF. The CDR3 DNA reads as TGTGCCGCAGAGAGGGAATGGAACACTGAAGCTTTCTTT.

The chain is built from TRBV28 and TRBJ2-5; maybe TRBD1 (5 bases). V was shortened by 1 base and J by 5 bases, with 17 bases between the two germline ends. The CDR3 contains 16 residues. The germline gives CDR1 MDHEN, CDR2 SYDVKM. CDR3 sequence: CASSLLGRPSEETQYF. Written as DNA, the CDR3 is TGTGCCAGCAGTTTATTGGGGCGTCCCTCCGAGGAGACCCAGTACTTC.

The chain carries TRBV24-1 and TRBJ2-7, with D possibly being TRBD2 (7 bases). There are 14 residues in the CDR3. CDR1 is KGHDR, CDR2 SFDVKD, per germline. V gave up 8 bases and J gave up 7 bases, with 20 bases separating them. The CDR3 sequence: CATMPGGGSEEQYF. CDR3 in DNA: TGTGCCACCATGCCTGGGGGGGGCTCGGAGGAGCAGTACTTC.

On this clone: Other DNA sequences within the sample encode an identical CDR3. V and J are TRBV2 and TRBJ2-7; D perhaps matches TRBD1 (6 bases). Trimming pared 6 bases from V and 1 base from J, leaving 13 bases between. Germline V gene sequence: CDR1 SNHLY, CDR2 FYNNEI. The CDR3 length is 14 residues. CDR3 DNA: TGTGCCAGCAGGGAAACAGGGCCATCCTACGAGCAGTACTTC. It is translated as CASRETGPSYEQYF.

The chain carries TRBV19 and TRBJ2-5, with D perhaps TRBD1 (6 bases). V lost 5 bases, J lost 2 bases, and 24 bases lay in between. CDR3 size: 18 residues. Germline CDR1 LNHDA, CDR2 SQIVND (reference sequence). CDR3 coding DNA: TGTGCCAGTAGTTCCAAGGGGGTCACCACCGCGTTTCAAGAGACCCAGTACTTC. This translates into CASSSKGVTTAFQETQYF.

The CDR3: CASGPDGGSTDTQYF. CDR3 nucleotide sequence: TGTGCCAGCGGTCCAGACGGGGGAAGCACAGATACGCAGTATTTT. The chain recombines TRBV6-5 with TRBJ2-3; possibly TRBD2 for D (6 bases). Germline loops: CDR1 MNHEY, CDR2 SVGAGI. Trimming shortened V by 8 bases and J by 0 bases, and 15 bases separated the two germline ends. The CDR3 runs 15 residues.

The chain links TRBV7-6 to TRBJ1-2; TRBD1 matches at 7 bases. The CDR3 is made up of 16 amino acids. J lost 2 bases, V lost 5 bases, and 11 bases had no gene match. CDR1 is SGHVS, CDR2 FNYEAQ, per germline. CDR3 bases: TGTGCCAGCAGCGTAGGGATAGGGGGCCTCAACTATGGCTACACCTTC. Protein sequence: CASSVGIGGLNYGYTF.

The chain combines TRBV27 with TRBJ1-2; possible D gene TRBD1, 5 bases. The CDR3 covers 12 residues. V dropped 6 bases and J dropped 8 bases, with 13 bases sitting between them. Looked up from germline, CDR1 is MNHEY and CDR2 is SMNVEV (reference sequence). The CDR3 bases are TGTGCCAGCAGCGGTGGGGGGGTAGGCTACACCTTC. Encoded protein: CASSGGGVGYTF.

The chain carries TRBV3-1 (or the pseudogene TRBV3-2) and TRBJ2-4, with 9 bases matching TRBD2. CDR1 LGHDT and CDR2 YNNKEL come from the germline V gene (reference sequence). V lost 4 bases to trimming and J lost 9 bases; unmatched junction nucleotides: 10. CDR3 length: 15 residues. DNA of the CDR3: TGTGCCAGCAGCCGGCGGCGGGGGGGCCGGGGCATTCAGTACTTC. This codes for CASSRRRGGRGIQYF.

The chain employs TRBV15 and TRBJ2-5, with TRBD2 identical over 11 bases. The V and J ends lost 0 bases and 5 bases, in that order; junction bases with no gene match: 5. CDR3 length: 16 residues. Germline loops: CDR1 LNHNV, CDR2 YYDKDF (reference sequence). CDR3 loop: CATSRELAGGRETQYF. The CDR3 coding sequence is TGTGCCACCAGCAGAGAGCTAGCGGGAGGAAGGGAGACCCAGTACTTC.

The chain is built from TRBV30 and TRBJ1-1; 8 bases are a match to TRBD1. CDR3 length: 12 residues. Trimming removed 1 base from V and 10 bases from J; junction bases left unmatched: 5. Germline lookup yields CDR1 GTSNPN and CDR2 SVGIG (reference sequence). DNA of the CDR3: TGTGCCTGGAGTGAACCCGACAGGGGAGCTTTCTTT. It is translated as CAWSEPDRGAFF.

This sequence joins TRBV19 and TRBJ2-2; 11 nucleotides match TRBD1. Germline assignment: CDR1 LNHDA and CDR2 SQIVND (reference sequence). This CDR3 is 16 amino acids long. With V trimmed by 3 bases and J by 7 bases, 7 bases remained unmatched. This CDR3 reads CASSIGDRGILGELFF. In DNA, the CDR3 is TGTGCCAGTAGTATTGGGGACAGGGGGATTCTCGGGGAGCTGTTTTTT. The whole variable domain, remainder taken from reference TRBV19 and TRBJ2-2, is DGGITQSPKYLFRKEGQNVTLSCEQNLNHDAMYWYRQDPGQGLRLIYYSQIVNDFQKGDIAEGYSVSREKKESFPLTVTSAQKNPTAFYLCASSIGDRGILGELFFGEGSRLTVL.

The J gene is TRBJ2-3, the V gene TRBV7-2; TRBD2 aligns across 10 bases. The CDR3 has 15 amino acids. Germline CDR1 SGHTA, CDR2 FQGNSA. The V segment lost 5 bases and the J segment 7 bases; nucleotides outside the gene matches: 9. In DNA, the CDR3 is TGTGCCAGCAGCCCAGGCGGGACTAGCGTAAATACGCAGTATTTT. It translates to CASSPGGTSVNTQYF.

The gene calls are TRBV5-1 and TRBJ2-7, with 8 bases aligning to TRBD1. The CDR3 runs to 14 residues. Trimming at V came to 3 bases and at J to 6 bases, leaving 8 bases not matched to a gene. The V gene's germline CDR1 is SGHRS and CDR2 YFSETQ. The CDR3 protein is CASSSITGGSEQYF. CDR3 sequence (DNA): TGCGCCAGCAGCTCAATTACAGGGGGTAGCGAGCAGTACTTC.

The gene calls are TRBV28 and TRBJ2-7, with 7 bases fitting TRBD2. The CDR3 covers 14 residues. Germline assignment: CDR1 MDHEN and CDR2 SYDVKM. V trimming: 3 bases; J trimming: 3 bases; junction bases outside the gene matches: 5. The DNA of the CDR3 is TGTGCCAGCAGTTTTACGGGGGGAAACTACGAGCAGTACTTC. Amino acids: CASSFTGGNYEQYF.

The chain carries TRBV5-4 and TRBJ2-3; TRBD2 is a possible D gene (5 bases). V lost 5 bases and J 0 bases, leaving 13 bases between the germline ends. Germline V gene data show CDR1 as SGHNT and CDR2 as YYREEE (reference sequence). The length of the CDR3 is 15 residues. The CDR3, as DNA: TGTGCCAGCAGATCTCTATGGACTAGCACAGATACGCAGTATTTT. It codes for CASRSLWTSTDTQYF.

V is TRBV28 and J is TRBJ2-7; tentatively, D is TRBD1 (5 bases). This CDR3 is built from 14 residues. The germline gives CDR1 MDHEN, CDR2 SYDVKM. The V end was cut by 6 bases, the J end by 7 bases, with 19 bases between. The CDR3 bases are TGTGCCAGCAGCCCACAGGCCCCCTCTGGGGAGCAGTACTTC. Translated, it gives CASSPQAPSGEQYF. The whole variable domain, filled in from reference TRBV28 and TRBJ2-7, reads DVKVTQSSRYLVKRTGEKVFLECVQDMDHENMFWYRQDPGLGLRLIYFSYDVKMKEKGDIPEGYSVSREKKERFSLILESASTNQTSMYLCASSPQAPSGEQYFGPGTRLTVT.

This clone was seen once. Here the CDR3 DNA reads TGCGCCAGCAGACTGACAGTTGCCTTGGATGAGCAGTTCTTC. It yields the protein CASRLTVALDEQFF. The chain links TRBV5-1 to TRBJ2-1, with D perhaps matching TRBD1 (5 bases). This CDR3 has 14 amino acids. V was pared by 5 bases and J by 8 bases, with 17 bases between. Germline CDR1 is SGHRS and CDR2 is YFSETQ.